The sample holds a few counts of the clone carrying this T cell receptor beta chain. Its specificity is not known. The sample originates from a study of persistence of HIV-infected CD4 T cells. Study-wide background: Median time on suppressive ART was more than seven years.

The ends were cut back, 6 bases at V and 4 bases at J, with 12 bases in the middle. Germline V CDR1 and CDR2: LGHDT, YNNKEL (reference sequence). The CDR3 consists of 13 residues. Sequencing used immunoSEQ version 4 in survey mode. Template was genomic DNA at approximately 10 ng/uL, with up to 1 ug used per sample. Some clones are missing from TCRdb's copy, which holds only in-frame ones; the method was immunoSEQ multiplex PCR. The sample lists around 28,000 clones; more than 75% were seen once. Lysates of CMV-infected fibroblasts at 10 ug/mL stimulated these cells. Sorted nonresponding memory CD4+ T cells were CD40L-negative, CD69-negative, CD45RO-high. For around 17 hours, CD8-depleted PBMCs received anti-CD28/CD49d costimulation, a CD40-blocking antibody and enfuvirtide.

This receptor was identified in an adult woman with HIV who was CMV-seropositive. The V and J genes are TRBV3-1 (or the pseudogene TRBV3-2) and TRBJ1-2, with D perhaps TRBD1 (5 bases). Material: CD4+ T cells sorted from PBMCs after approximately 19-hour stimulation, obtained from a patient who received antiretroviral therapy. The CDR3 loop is CASSPQGAYGYTF. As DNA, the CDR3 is TGTGCCAGCAGTCCTCAGGGAGCCTATGGCTACACCTTC.